Presented here are 21 T cell receptor beta chains from one specimen sequenced in a study of blood T cell repertoires in COVID-19. Measured with immunoSEQ multiplex PCR; TCRdb has only the in-frame clones, and not every one. This sample yields approximately 350,000 clones, of which approximately 88% are seen a single time; 2.5% to 3.5% belongs to the top ten. The specimen was peripheral blood. The source is a woman in her thirties with COVID-19, enrolled during active disease.

This chain links TRBV19 with TRBJ1-5; 7 bases align to TRBD1. V trimming: 1 base; J trimming: 0 bases; junction bases outside the gene matches: 6. The CDR3 is 17 residues long. Germline CDR1 LNHDA, CDR2 SQIVND (reference sequence). This CDR3 reads CASSIGGTAFSNQPQHF. The CDR3, as DNA: TGTGCCAGTAGTATAGGTGGGACAGCCTTTAGCAATCAGCCCCAGCATTTT.

The chain is built from TRBV2 and TRBJ2-4, with 8 bases aligning to TRBD2. Unmatched junction bases numbered 4, after V lost 1 base and J lost 2 bases. CDR1 and CDR2 from the germline V gene are SNHLY and FYNNEI. This CDR3 has 16 amino acids. The CDR3 bases are TGTGCCAGCAGTGAAGGGAGCGGGGGATCCAAAAACATTCAGTACTTC. Its protein product is CASSEGSGGSKNIQYF.

The chain uses TRBV28 and TRBJ2-2, with TRBD1 matching 7 bases. Germline V CDR1 and CDR2: MDHEN, SYDVKM. J lost 3 bases, V lost 3 bases, and 4 bases had no gene match. This CDR3 has 15 amino acids. DNA for the CDR3: TGTGCCAGCAGTTTGGGGACAGCCCACACCGGGGAGCTGTTTTTT. Protein: CASSLGTAHTGELFF.

This rearrangement joins TRBV6-6 to TRBJ2-2, with D possibly being TRBD1 (5 bases). Trimming cost V 5 bases and J 6 bases, with 10 bases left between them. The CDR3 contains 13 residues. The germline V gene encodes CDR1 MNHNY and CDR2 SVGAGI (reference sequence). The CDR3 DNA reads as TGTGCCAGCAGTGCCCGACAGTCCGGGGAGCTGTTTTTT. It codes for CASSARQSGELFF.

With respect to this clone: Here the CDR3 omits its conserved ending phenylalanine or tryptophan, so a read error is the likely source. The DNA is omitted, as the CDR3 cannot be located on it reliably, and the CDR3 follows TCRdb's listing. This rearrangement joins TRBV14 to TRBJ1-4; the table's D call, TRBD1, has no DNA check behind it. The CDR3 totals 9 residues, both ends included. Germline CDR1 SGHDN, CDR2 FVKESK. CDR3 sequence reads: CASSQTRAR.

This chain links TRBV7-2 with TRBJ1-3; D may be TRBD1 (6 bases). The CDR3 has 17 residues. Germline V gene data show CDR1 as SGHTA and CDR2 as FQGNSA. The V end was cut by 0 bases, the J end by 1 base, with 13 bases between. The CDR3 protein is CASSLAVQGGSGNTIYF. The CDR3 DNA reads as TGTGCCAGCAGCTTAGCGGTTCAAGGGGGTTCTGGAAACACCATATATTTT.

In DNA form, the CDR3 reads TGCGCCAGCAGCCGTAAGAACACTGAAGCTTTCTTT. The encoded protein is CASSRKNTEAFF. The chain has TRBV4-1 and TRBJ1-1; D not resolved. Germline V gene data show CDR1 as MGHRA and CDR2 as YSYEKL. Trimming left V 4 bases short and J 1 base short, with 4 bases between. This CDR3 has 12 amino acids.

The V call is TRBV6-4, the J call TRBJ2-7; unclear D gene. Trimming cost V 0 bases and J 2 bases, with 8 bases left between them. The CDR3 runs to 14 residues. Germline-derived CDR1 and CDR2 are MRHNA and SNTAGT. CDR3 nucleotide sequence: TGTGCCAGCAGTGACTCGTTTGACACCTACGAGCAGTACGTC. Its protein product is CASSDSFDTYEQYV.

The CDR3 bases are TGTGCCAGCAGCCTGGTTCGACAGGGCCGCTCCTACGAGCAGTACGTC. Amino acids: CASSLVRQGRSYEQYV. The gene calls are TRBV11-3 and TRBJ2-7; 7 nucleotides agree with TRBD1. V lost 5 bases to trimming and J lost 0 bases; unmatched junction nucleotides: 10. This CDR3 spans 16 amino acids. Germline V lookup: CDR1 SGHNT, CDR2 YENEEA.

In its sample, this clone was seen a few times. CDR3 sequence: CASTRQVQNYGYTF. The CDR3 coding sequence is TGTGCCAGCACCAGACAGGTCCAGAACTATGGCTACACCTTC. This sequence joins TRBV7-9 and TRBJ1-2; tentatively, D is TRBD1 (6 bases). The CDR3 contains 14 residues. Germline assignment: CDR1 SEHNR and CDR2 FQNEAQ (reference sequence). V gave up 7 bases and J gave up 2 bases, with 14 bases separating them.

The V gene is TRBV3-1 (or the pseudogene TRBV3-2), the J gene TRBJ1-1; D may be TRBD1 (5 bases). The CDR3 is 14 residues long. Trimming took off 3 bases at V and 6 bases at J, with 14 bases between the two ends. Germline assignment: CDR1 LGHDT and CDR2 YNNKEL (reference sequence). CDR3 DNA sequence: TGTGCCAGCAGCCAGTTAGGGGTTGGGGCTGAAGCTTTCTTT. Its protein product is CASSQLGVGAEAFF.

J is TRBJ2-2 and V is TRBV5-1, with 8 bases that match TRBD1. Germline V gene data show CDR1 as SGHRS and CDR2 as YFSETQ. The CDR3 sequence is 14 residues long. Losses at the gene ends were 3 bases for V and 7 bases for J; bases not matched to a gene: 5. The CDR3 loop is CASSWTGSNGELFF. The CDR3 bases are TGCGCCAGCAGCTGGACAGGGAGTAACGGGGAGCTGTTTTTT. Filled out from reference TRBV5-1 and TRBJ2-2, the complete variable domain reads KAGVTQTPRYLIKTRGQQVTLSCSPISGHRSVSWYQQTPGQGLQFLFEYFSETQRNKGNFPGRFSGRQFSNSRSEMNVSTLELGDSALYLCASSWTGSNGELFFGEGSRLTVL.

This clone was counted once. Mismatch with germline at one junction end may stem from a read error. The rearrangement links TRBV6-5 to TRBJ2-7, with 8 nucleotides matching TRBD1. The CDR3 totals 14 residues. Germline V lookup: CDR1 MNHEY, CDR2 SVGAGI. The DNA of the CDR3 is TGTGCCAGTAGTTTTGACAGGGGATCCTACGAGCAGTACTTC. Translation: CASSFDRGSYEQYF.

CDR3 protein: CASSVVLFDRDYSNQPQHF. As DNA, the CDR3 is TGTGCCAGCAGCGTAGTCCTATTCGACAGGGATTATAGCAATCAGCCCCAGCATTTT. The rearrangement uses TRBV9 and TRBJ1-5, with 7 bases that match TRBD1. The CDR3 is 19 amino acids. V dropped 0 bases and J dropped 0; count of bases not matched to a gene: 12. Germline CDR1 and CDR2: SGDLS and YYNGEE.

The chain joins TRBV2 to TRBJ1-1; possibly TRBD1 for D (5 bases). The CDR3 is 15 residues long. CDR1 and CDR2 from the germline V gene are SNHLY and FYNNEI. V was clipped by 5 bases and J by 1 base, with 14 bases between them. CDR3 bases: TGTGCCAGCAGTAAGGCAGGGTGGTCGAACACTGAAGCTTTCTTT. This codes for CASSKAGWSNTEAFF.

Regarding this clone: An end of the junction does not agree with germline; a read error may underlie this. J is TRBJ2-7 and V is TRBV12-3 or TRBV12-4; tentatively, D is TRBD2 (6 bases). CDR3 length: 12 amino acids. CDR3 amino acids: CVSSPGSYEQYF. CDR3 in DNA: TGTGTCAGCAGTCCCGGGAGCTACGAGCAGTACTTC.

This chain uses TRBV5-1 with TRBJ1-1; D perhaps matches TRBD1 (6 bases). V was trimmed by 5 bases and J by 4 bases, leaving 15 bases between them. Germline values: CDR1 SGHRS, CDR2 YFSETQ. This CDR3 is 14 amino acids long. CDR3 nucleotides: TGCGCCAGCAGGGGGCAGGGGCAGTTCACTGAAGCTTTCTTT. As protein: CASRGQGQFTEAFF.

The J gene is TRBJ1-2, the V gene TRBV6-2 or TRBV6-3; 9 positions agree with TRBD1. Trimming took 5 bases from V and 7 from J; bases not matched to a gene: 5. There are 13 residues in the CDR3. The V gene's germline CDR1 is MNHEY and CDR2 SVGEGT. The CDR3 DNA reads as TGTGCCAGCAGTCCACAGGGGGCAGGTGGCTACACCTTC. This sequence encodes CASSPQGAGGYTF.

This chain joins TRBV6-2 or TRBV6-3 and TRBJ2-5; D uncertain. This CDR3 comprises 15 residues. Germline V gives CDR1 MNHEY, CDR2 SVGEGT. V was cut by 3 bases and J by 1 base, with 12 bases left in between. In DNA, the CDR3 is TGTGCCAGCAGTTATCGCCCTCTAGTCCAAGAGACCCAGTACTTC. Its translation: CASSYRPLVQETQYF.

J is TRBJ1-3 and V is TRBV18; perhaps TRBD1 as D (5 bases). With 2 bases removed from V and 0 bases from J, the gap between germline ends came to 8 bases. Germline CDR1 and CDR2: KGHSH and LQKENI. The CDR3 is 15 residues long. The CDR3 protein is CASSPTGGSGNTIYF. The CDR3 bases are TGTGCCAGCTCACCAACAGGCGGCTCTGGAAACACCATATATTTT.

The gene calls are TRBV9 and TRBJ2-3; D is perhaps TRBD1 (6 bases). The CDR3 is 14 amino acids. The germline gives CDR1 SGDLS, CDR2 YYNGEE. V gave up 5 bases and J gave up 7 bases, with 17 bases separating them. The CDR3 protein is CASSTGKEGYTQYF. In nucleotides, the CDR3 is TGTGCCAGCAGTACAGGGAAAGAGGGTTATACGCAGTATTTT.